The source of this TCR beta chain is a study of human T cells and chemical hapten exposure. As to time point: pre-sensitization, week 0. The sample's treatment: therapeutic diphenylcyclopropenone sensitization with weekly scalp DPC. In TCRdb, the RACE reads were re-called with MiXCR into one record per CDR3 protein. The data contain 200,000 to 300,000 distinct CDR3 sequences, about 9.4% of them singletons. Here the sequenced sample was whole blood, taken in connection with sensitization to the hapten diphenylcyclopropenone (DPC). This clonotype originated in a middle-aged woman with alopecia areata. Some clones in this sample may be carry-over from other donors' samples.

The chain's CDR3 is CSATGQGRETQYF. DNA of the CDR3: TGCAGTGCCACGGGACAGGGTAGAGAGACCCAGTACTTC. The chain recombines TRBV20-1 with TRBJ2-5, with 9 bases that match TRBD1. The CDR3 spans 13 residues. Losses at the gene ends were 6 bases for V and 4 bases for J; bases not matched to a gene: 6. From germline, CDR1 is DFQATT and CDR2 SNEGSKA (reference sequence).